This T cell receptor (beta chain) was found in a study of CD8+CD57+ T cells in acquired aplastic anemia. Study information: Healthy donor sequencing depth: 9 million to 10.8 million CD4+, approximately 12 million CD8+ reads.

Study outcomes and limitations: Researchers reported that CD8+ Simpson's diversity was not significantly different in patients versus controls. Some 27 CD8+ CDR3 sequences were shared between patients and controls.

Genomic DNA served as template for TCR beta VDJ and CDR3 profiling. TCRdb reprocessed the reads via MiXCR and lists one record per CDR3 protein. The sample includes about 190,000 distinct CDR3 sequences, about half of them seen just once. With respect to this clonotype: Antigen specificity is unknown.

This TCR was sampled from a human donor in good health, serving as a control. The sequenced sample was sorted CD4+, CD8+, or CD8+CD57+ T cells (not recorded which) from PBMCs.

The CDR3 is CATSEPGALHTGELFF. The CDR3 region has the DNA TGTGCCACCAGTGAACCCGGGGCACTTCACACCGGGGAGCTGTTTTTT. The chain recombines TRBV24-1 with TRBJ2-2; D is perhaps TRBD1 or TRBD2 (5 bases each). Germline CDR1 is KGHDR and CDR2 is SFDVKD. V dropped 4 bases and J dropped 3 bases, with 14 bases sitting between them. The CDR3 contains 16 residues.